This T cell receptor beta chain was captured in a study of shared clonotypes between healthy human individuals. Data came from immunoSEQ multiplex PCR; TCRdb stores just in-frame clones and leaves some out. This table has 2,100,000 or so clones, about 94% appearing once. The donors, healthy adults who were HIV-negative, had experienced no recent acute infections or vaccinations. This CDR3 is 13 amino acids long. CDR1 is MNHNY, CDR2 SVGAGI, per germline (reference sequence). The V end lost 6 bases, the J end lost 4 bases, and 12 bases lay between the germline ends. Sequencing was carried out using naive CD4+ T cells sorted from blood. Indicated subset: CD45RA+ positively selected. The TCR was taken from a man in his late teens or twenties in good health. The V gene is TRBV6-6, the J gene TRBJ1-1; no clear D gene. Written as DNA, the CDR3 is TGTGCCAGCAGCTCGCTCCTGGGCACTGAAGCTTTCTTT. It encodes CASSSLLGTEAFF.